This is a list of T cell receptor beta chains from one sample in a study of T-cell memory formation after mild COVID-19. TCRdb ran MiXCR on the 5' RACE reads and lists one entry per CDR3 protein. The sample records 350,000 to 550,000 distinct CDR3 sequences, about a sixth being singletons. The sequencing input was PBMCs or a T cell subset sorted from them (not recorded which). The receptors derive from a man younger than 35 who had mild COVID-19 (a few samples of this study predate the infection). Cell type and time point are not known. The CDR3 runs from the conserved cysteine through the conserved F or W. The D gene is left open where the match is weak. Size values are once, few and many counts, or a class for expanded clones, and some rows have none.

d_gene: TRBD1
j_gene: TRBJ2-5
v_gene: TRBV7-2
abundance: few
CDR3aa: CASSPFLDRVGETQYF
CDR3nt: TGTGCCAGCAGCCCCTTCCTAGACAGGGTTGGAGAGACCCAGTACTTC

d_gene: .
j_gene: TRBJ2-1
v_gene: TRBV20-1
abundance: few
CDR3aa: CSASRGPSYNEQFF
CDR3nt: TGCAGTGCCTCTCGCGGCCCTTCCTACAATGAGCAGTTCTTC

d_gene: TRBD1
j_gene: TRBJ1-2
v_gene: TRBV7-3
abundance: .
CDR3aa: CASSPAGGNGYTF
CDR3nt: TGTGCCAGCAGCCCCGCAGGGGGGAATGGCTACACCTTC

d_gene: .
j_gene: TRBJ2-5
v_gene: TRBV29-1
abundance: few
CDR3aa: CSARDGDRTETQYF
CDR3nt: TGCAGCGCCAGGGACGGCGATAGGACAGAGACCCAGTACTTC

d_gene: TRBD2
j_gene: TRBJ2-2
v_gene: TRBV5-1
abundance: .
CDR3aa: CASSLALAGATNTGELFF
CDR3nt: TGCGCCAGCAGCTTGGCCCTAGCGGGGGCCACGAACACCGGGGAGCTGTTTTTT

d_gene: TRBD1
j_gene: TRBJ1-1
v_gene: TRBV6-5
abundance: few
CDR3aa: CASRIGQGRTEAFF
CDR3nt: TGTGCCAGCCGAATAGGACAGGGGAGGACTGAAGCTTTCTTT

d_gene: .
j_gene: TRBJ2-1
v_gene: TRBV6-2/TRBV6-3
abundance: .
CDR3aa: CASSYPIEGDSLSYNEQFF
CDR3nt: TGTGCCAGCAGTTACCCTATCGAGGGGGACTCCCTCTCCTACAATGAGCAGTTCTTC

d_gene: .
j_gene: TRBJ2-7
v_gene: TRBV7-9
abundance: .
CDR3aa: CASSTLLGRGPTYEQYF
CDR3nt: TGTGCCAGCAGCACGTTACTAGGGCGGGGGCCTACCTACGAGCAGTACTTC

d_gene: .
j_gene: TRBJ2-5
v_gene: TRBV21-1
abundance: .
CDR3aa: CASIPKGRGTQYF
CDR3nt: TGTGCCAGCATCCCAAAGGGAAGGGGGACCCAGTACTTC

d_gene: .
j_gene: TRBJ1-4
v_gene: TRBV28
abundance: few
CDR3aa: CASSGQLREKLFF
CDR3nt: TGTGCCAGCAGTGGACAGTTACGGGAAAAACTGTTTTTT

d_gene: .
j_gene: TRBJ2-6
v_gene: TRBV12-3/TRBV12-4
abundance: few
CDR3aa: CASSKIPNVLTF
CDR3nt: TGTGCCAGCAGCAAGATTCCCAACGTCCTGACTTTC

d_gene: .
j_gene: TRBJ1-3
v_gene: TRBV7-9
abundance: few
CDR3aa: CASSLEGLGNTIYF
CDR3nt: TGTGCCAGCAGCCTAGAAGGGCTTGGAAACACCATATATTTT

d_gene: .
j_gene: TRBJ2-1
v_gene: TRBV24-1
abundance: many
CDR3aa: CATSELGGTVENEQFF
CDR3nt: TGTGCCACCAGTGAACTTGGCGGGACAGTTGAGAATGAGCAGTTCTTC

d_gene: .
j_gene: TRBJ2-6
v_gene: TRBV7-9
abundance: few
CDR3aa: CASSLTGISISGANVLTF
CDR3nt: TGTGCCAGCAGCTTAACCGGGATAAGTATCTCTGGGGCCAACGTCCTGACTTTC

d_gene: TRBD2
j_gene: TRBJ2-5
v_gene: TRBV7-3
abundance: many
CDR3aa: CASSFGGVQETQYF
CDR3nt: TGTGCCAGCAGCTTTGGGGGGGTTCAAGAGACCCAGTACTTC

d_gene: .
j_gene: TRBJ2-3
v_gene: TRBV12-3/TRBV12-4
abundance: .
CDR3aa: CASRRRDTSTDTQYF
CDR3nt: TGTGCCAGCAGGCGCCGGGACACTAGCACAGATACGCAGTATTTT

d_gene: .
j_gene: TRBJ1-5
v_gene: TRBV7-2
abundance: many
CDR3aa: CASSLGGAGQPQHF
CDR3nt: TGTGCCAGCAGCTTAGGGGGGGCCGGTCAGCCCCAGCATTTT

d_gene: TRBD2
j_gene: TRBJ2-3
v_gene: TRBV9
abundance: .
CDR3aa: CASSVANLAGEDTQYF
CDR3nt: TGTGCCAGCAGCGTAGCTAACCTAGCGGGGGAAGATACGCAGTATTTT

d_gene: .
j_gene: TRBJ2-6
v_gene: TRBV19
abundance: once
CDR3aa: CASSEQYSGANVLTF
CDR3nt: TGTGCCAGTAGTGAACAGTACTCTGGGGCCAACGTCCTGACTTTC

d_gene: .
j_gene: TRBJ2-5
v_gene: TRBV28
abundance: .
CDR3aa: CASRPAGWQGPYQETQYF
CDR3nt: TGTGCCAGCAGACCCGCCGGGTGGCAGGGACCCTACCAAGAGACCCAGTACTTC

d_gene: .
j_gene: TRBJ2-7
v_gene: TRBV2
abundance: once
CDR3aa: CASSDRSPGQYF
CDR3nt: TGTGCCAGCAGTGACCGAAGCCCAGGGCAGTACTTC

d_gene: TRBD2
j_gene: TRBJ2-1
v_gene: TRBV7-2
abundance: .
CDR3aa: CASSPGGSSGSVAF
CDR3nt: TGTGCCAGCAGCCCCGGAGGGTCTAGCGGTTCTGTGGCCTTC

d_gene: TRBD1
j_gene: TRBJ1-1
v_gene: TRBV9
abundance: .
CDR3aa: CASSGGAGTANTEAFF
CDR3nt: TGTGCCAGCAGCGGCGGGGCCGGGACAGCGAACACTGAAGCTTTCTTT

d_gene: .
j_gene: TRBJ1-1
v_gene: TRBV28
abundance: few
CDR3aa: CASSSFSTGKGDTEAFF
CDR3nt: TGTGCCAGCAGTTCTTTCTCCACAGGGAAGGGGGACACTGAAGCTTTCTTT

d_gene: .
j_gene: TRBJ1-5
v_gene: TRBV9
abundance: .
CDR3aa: CASSVEGSLNQPQHF
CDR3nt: TGTGCCAGCAGCGTAGAGGGATCTCTCAATCAGCCCCAGCATTTT

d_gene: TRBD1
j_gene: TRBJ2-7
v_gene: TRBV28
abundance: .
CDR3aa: CASSFLGQGAGEQYF
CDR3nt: TGTGCCAGCAGTTTTTTGGGACAGGGGGCTGGCGAGCAGTACTTC

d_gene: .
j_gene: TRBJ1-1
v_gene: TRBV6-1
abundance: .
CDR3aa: CATPRGRLNTEAFF
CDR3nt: TGTGCCACTCCTAGGGGCAGATTGAACACTGAAGCTTTCTTT

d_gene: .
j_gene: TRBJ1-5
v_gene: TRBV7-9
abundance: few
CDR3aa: CASSLGGSVQPQHF
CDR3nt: TGTGCCAGCAGCTTAGGGGGCTCGGTTCAGCCCCAGCATTTT

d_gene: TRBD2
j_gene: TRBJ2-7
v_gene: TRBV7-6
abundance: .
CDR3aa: CASSSRGYEQYF
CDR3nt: TGTGCCAGCAGCTCGCGGGGGTACGAGCAGTACTTC

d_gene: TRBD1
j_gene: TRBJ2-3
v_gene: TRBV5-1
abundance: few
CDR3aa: CASTLGQVTDTQYF
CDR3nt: TGCGCCAGCACCCTCGGACAGGTCACAGATACGCAGTATTTT

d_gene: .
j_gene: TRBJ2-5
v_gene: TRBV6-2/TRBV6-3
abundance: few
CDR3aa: CASRAIGETQYF
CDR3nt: TGTGCCAGCCGGGCGATTGGGGAGACCCAGTACTTC

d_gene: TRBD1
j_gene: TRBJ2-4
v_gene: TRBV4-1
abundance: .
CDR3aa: CASSRPGQGLYF
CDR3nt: TGCGCCAGCAGCCGCCCTGGACAGGGGTTGTACTTC

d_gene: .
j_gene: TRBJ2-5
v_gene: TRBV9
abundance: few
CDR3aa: CASSVDFSGTQYF
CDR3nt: TGTGCCAGCAGCGTAGATTTTAGCGGGACCCAGTACTTC